This entry lists 27 T cell receptor beta chains sequenced from one sample in a study of CD8 T cells in ankylosing spondylitis. TCRdb re-called the 5' RACE reads through MiXCR, storing one row per CDR3 protein. The sample includes roughly 100,000 distinct CDR3 sequences, about 8.3% of them seen just once. The sample taken for sequencing was blood, either unsorted or a sorted T cell fraction (not recorded which). All receptors derive from a male donor with ankylosing spondylitis or in good health (not recorded which).

This clonotype has at least ten counts. The chain couples TRBV10-3 to TRBJ2-3; 7 nucleotides align to TRBD2. This CDR3 spans 15 amino acids. Germline V lookup: CDR1 ENHRY, CDR2 SYGVKD. Trimming at V came to 5 bases and at J to 0 bases, leaving 5 bases not matched to a gene. This CDR3 reads CAISKGLPSTDTQYF. In nucleotides, the CDR3 is TGTGCCATCAGTAAGGGACTACCGAGCACAGATACGCAGTATTTT.

Ten or more counts support this clonotype. This chain connects TRBV5-1 to TRBJ2-5, with D uncertain. This CDR3 region has 15 residues. Germline lookup yields CDR1 SGHRS and CDR2 YFSETQ. Trimming took 7 bases from V and 9 from J, leaving 25 bases between them. The CDR3 loop is CASGVSLSRKRSQYF. In DNA form, the CDR3 reads TGCGCCAGCGGGGTGTCCTTGAGTCGGAAGAGATCCCAGTACTTC.

The sample holds many counts of this clonotype. CDR3 DNA sequence: TGTGCCAGCAGCTTAACCCTTGGAGAGACCCAGTACTTC. It codes for CASSLTLGETQYF. V gene TRBV7-9 combines with J gene TRBJ2-5; D not resolved. Looked up from germline, CDR1 is SEHNR and CDR2 is FQNEAQ (reference sequence). This CDR3 contains 13 residues. Between the trimmed V and J ends, which lost 2 bases and 4 bases, there was a span of 8 bases. Drawing the rest from reference TRBV7-9 and TRBJ2-5, the complete variable domain is DTGVSQNPRHKITKRGQNVTFRCDPISEHNRLYWYRQTLGQGPEFLTYFQNEAQLEKSRLLSDRFSAERPKGSFSTLEIQRTEQGDSAMYLCASSLTLGETQYFGPGTRLLVL.

In its sample, this clonotype was seen a few times. Just one base apart from a much larger clone, this may be a read error. J is TRBJ1-1 and V is TRBV19; perhaps TRBD1 as D (6 bases). Germline lookup yields CDR1 LNHDA and CDR2 SQIVND (reference sequence). The length of the CDR3 is 13 residues. CDR3 in amino acids: CVSNTQGSGEAFF. The CDR3 coding sequence is TGTGTCAGTAATACACAGGGATCAGGTGAAGCTTTCTTT.

Notes on this clonotype: It may be a read error: a sequence one base away is much more abundant. The rearrangement links TRBV12-3 or TRBV12-4 to TRBJ1-1; D gene unclear. The CDR3 runs 11 residues. CDR3 residues: CVSTKGRVAFF. The CDR3 coding sequence is TGTGTCAGCACCAAGGGCCGGGTGGCTTTCTTT.

As for this clonotype: With a much larger clone just one base away, this may be a read error. The V gene is TRBV12-3 or TRBV12-4, the J gene TRBJ2-1; perhaps TRBD2 as D (5 bases). CDR3 size: 11 residues. CDR3 in DNA: TGTGCCGGCAGTTTAAGCGGTGAGCAGTTCTTC. Its protein product is CAGSLSGEQFF.

This clonotype was counted a few times. The rearrangement joins TRBV28 to TRBJ2-7; possible D gene TRBD1, 6 bases. The CDR3 has 14 amino acids. Trimming removed 10 bases at V and 0 bases at J, with 16 bases between. CDR1 MDHEN and CDR2 SYDVKM come from the germline V gene. This CDR3 is CATWGHGASYEQYF. CDR3 DNA sequence: TGTGCCACCTGGGGACACGGGGCCTCCTACGAGCAGTACTTC.

In this sample, this clonotype turned up many times. The DNA of the CDR3 is TGTGCCAGCAGGAGACAGGGGAAAGAGACCCAGTACTTC. This encodes CASRRQGKETQYF. This rearrangement joins TRBV6-6 to TRBJ2-5, with 8 nucleotides matching TRBD1. The V gene end was trimmed by 6 bases and the J gene end by 3 bases; junction bases not matched to a gene: 3. This CDR3 is 13 amino acids long. From germline, CDR1 is MNHNY and CDR2 SVGAGI (reference sequence).

At least ten counts were recorded for this clonotype. V is TRBV20-1 and J is TRBJ1-1; perhaps TRBD1 as D (5 bases). The V gene lost 5 bases and the J gene lost 2 bases, with 15 bases spanning the gap. The CDR3 has 14 amino acids. Germline V gene data show CDR1 as DFQATT and CDR2 as SNEGSKA (reference sequence). CDR3 DNA sequence: TGCAGTGCTTCCGGGACTCCGGGAAACACTGAAGCTTTCTTT. This encodes CSASGTPGNTEAFF.

The table lists this clonotype with many counts. CDR3 in amino acids: CASSYLTNEKLFF. DNA of the CDR3: TGTGCCAGCAGTTATCTAACTAATGAAAAACTGTTTTTT. This chain joins TRBV12-3 or TRBV12-4 and TRBJ1-4, with D hard to call. This CDR3 is built from 13 residues. V lost 4 bases and J 1 base, leaving 4 bases between the germline ends.

This clonotype occurred many times. The gene calls are TRBV2 and TRBJ2-3; D uncertain. Trimming removed 3 bases from V and 10 bases from J, with 8 bases in between. Germline V gene sequence: CDR1 SNHLY, CDR2 FYNNEI. This CDR3 comprises 11 residues. For the CDR3, the DNA is TGTGCCAGCAGTGAGCGGAAGCCGCAGTATTTT. Amino acid sequence: CASSERKPQYF.

At least ten counts were recorded for this clonotype. The genes are TRBV5-1 and TRBJ1-1; D is unresolved. The CDR3 totals 13 residues. Germline lookup yields CDR1 SGHRS and CDR2 YFSETQ. Trimming left V 0 bases short and J 8 bases short, with 11 bases between. CDR3 sequence: CASSLDSALEAFF. The DNA of the CDR3 is TGCGCCAGCAGCTTGGATTCAGCCCTGGAAGCTTTCTTT.

This clonotype has at least ten counts. The chain couples TRBV20-1 to TRBJ2-7; 7 bases agree with TRBD2. The germline gives CDR1 DFQATT, CDR2 SNEGSKA (reference sequence). The junction had 7 bases not matched to a gene; V was cut back by 5 bases and J by 6 bases. CDR3 length: 12 amino acids. The CDR3 DNA reads TGCAGTGCTCTCGCGGGAGCCAGCGAGCAGTACTTC. It is translated as CSALAGASEQYF.

As concerns this clonotype: Compared with germline, one end of the junction differs, possibly owing to a read error. The chain carries TRBV18 and TRBJ2-7; D is perhaps TRBD2 (6 bases). This CDR3 has 16 amino acids. CDR1 KGHSH and CDR2 LQKENI come from the germline V gene. CDR3 DNA: TGTGCCAGCTCACCGAACCCCGGGGGTAGCTCCTACAAGCAGTACTTC. Translation gives CASSPNPGGSSYKQYF.

This clonotype was picked up many times. The V gene is TRBV18, the J gene TRBJ2-3; D is ambiguous. Germline lookup yields CDR1 KGHSH and CDR2 LQKENI. This CDR3 has 18 amino acids. Trimming removed 0 bases from V and 1 base from J, with 17 bases in between. The chain's CDR3 is CASSPPNRAKLGTDTQYF. In DNA, the CDR3 is TGTGCCAGCTCACCACCGAACAGAGCCAAACTTGGCACAGATACGCAGTATTTT. Full variable domain (rest looked up from reference TRBV18 and TRBJ2-3): NAGVMQNPRHLVRRRGQEARLRCSPMKGHSHVYWYRQLPEEGLKFMVYLQKENIIDESGMPKERFSAEFPKEGPSILRIQQVVRGDSAAYFCASSPPNRAKLGTDTQYFGPGTRLTVL.

Ten or more counts support this clonotype. The chain is built from TRBV6-2 or TRBV6-3 and TRBJ1-5; unclear D gene. The V and J ends lost 6 bases and 0 bases respectively, with 6 bases between them. CDR3 size: 13 residues. Germline V gives CDR1 MNHEY, CDR2 SVGEGT. Here the CDR3 DNA reads TGTGCCAGCAGCGAGTATAGCAATCAGCCCCAGCATTTT. It encodes CASSEYSNQPQHF.

This clonotype was observed at least ten times. The genes are TRBV20-1 and TRBJ2-3; D not resolved. Germline assignment: CDR1 DFQATT and CDR2 SNEGSKA (reference sequence). V was trimmed by 3 bases and J by 0 bases, leaving 10 bases between them. This CDR3 comprises 14 residues. This chain's CDR3 is CSASRLDSTDTQYF. CDR3 bases: TGCAGTGCTAGCCGGCTAGACAGCACAGATACGCAGTATTTT.

This clonotype showed up many times. The rearrangement links TRBV7-2 to TRBJ2-1; D remains ambiguous. The V end lost 1 base, the J end lost 6 bases, and 13 bases lay between the germline ends. Germline CDR1 is SGHTA and CDR2 is FQGNSA. The CDR3 is 15 amino acids. The CDR3: CASSLVGTWANEQFF. As DNA, the CDR3 is TGTGCCAGCAGCTTAGTTGGCACTTGGGCCAATGAGCAGTTCTTC.

This clonotype appeared many times. The CDR3: CASSPGTGGRETQYF. The CDR3 DNA follows: TGTGCCAGCAGTCCAGGGACAGGGGGAAGAGAGACCCAGTACTTC. The chain joins TRBV12-3 or TRBV12-4 to TRBJ2-5; the match to TRBD1 covers 11 bases. This CDR3 is 15 amino acids long. With 5 bases clipped from V and 4 bases from J, the junction kept 6 bases outside the gene matches.

This clonotype was counted many times. The chain carries TRBV20-1 and TRBJ2-5; 12 bases align to TRBD2. V was pared by 1 base and J by 4 bases, with 1 base of the junction left unmatched. CDR3 length: 14 amino acids. The germline gives CDR1 DFQATT, CDR2 SNEGSKA (reference sequence). Here the CDR3 reads CSARGLAGVETQYF. In DNA form, the CDR3 reads TGCAGTGCTAGAGGACTAGCGGGAGTAGAGACCCAGTACTTC.

A few counts support this clonotype. The CDR3 spells CASSEVIYEQYF. CDR3 DNA: TGTGCCAGCAGTGAGGTCATCTACGAGCAGTACTTC. The gene calls are TRBV6-2 or TRBV6-3 and TRBJ2-7; no firm D call. CDR1 is MNHEY and CDR2 is SVGEGT in the germline V gene. The germline V and J ends were trimmed by 5 bases and 3 bases, with 8 bases remaining between them. The CDR3 totals 12 residues.

This clonotype has at least ten counts. This chain links TRBV27 with TRBJ1-2; D is perhaps TRBD1 (6 bases). V was pared by 3 bases and J by 0 bases, with 14 bases between. Germline CDR1 MNHEY, CDR2 SMNVEV (reference sequence). This CDR3 is built from 16 residues. This CDR3 is CASSFSGAGANYGYTF. Here the CDR3 DNA reads TGTGCCAGCAGTTTTTCAGGGGCGGGGGCTAACTATGGCTACACCTTC.

This clonotype was counted ten times or more. V gene TRBV11-1 combines with J gene TRBJ2-1, with D possibly TRBD2 on 5 matching bases. The CDR3 contains 14 residues. Germline CDR1 is SGHAT and CDR2 is FQDESV (reference sequence). V shed 0 bases and J shed 7 bases, with 10 bases lying between them. As DNA, the CDR3 is TGTGCCAGCAGCTTAGCTGGGAGTGTTAATGAGCAGTTCTTC. Translated: CASSLAGSVNEQFF.

About this clonotype itself: This may come from a read error, since a much larger clone is one base off. The rearrangement uses TRBV25-1 and TRBJ1-5, with 8 bases matching TRBD1. Germline V gene data show CDR1 as MGHDK and CDR2 as SYGVNS. The CDR3 consists of 17 residues. J lost 5 bases, V lost 11 bases, and 20 bases had no gene match. The CDR3 here is CACNTGGPRGYDQPQHF. The DNA for the CDR3 is TGTGCCTGCAACACAGGGGGTCCCCGAGGCTACGATCAGCCCCAGCATTTT.

This clonotype has a count of ten or more. The rearrangement joins TRBV12-3 or TRBV12-4 to TRBJ2-1, with D possibly being TRBD1 (5 bases). Trimming took off 7 bases at V and 14 bases at J, with 18 bases between the two ends. This CDR3 comprises 12 residues. CDR3 coding DNA: TGTGCCAGCACCCCGGCCGCCACAGGCGAGTTCTTC. This translates into CASTPAATGEFF.

This clonotype was found many times. The chain employs TRBV12-3 or TRBV12-4 and TRBJ2-3, with D possibly called TRBD1 or TRBD2 (5 bases each). This CDR3 contains 16 residues. V was cut by 6 bases and J by 0 bases, with 16 bases left in between. Here the CDR3 reads CASSPYRDGSTDTQYF. CDR3 in DNA: TGTGCCAGCAGCCCTTACCGGGACGGTAGCACAGATACGCAGTATTTT.

Ten or more counts support this clonotype. This chain uses TRBV12-5 with TRBJ2-1; perhaps TRBD2 as D (5 bases). The CDR3 consists of 16 residues. Trimming took 5 bases from V and 4 from J, leaving 18 bases between them. CDR1 and CDR2 (germline): LGHNT, FRNRAP. The CDR3 DNA sequence: TGTGCTAGTGGTCCCTCCCTAGCCCTCAGATACAATGAGCAGTTCTTC. It translates to CASGPSLALRYNEQFF. The full variable domain, rest sourced from reference TRBV12-5 and TRBJ2-1, is DARVTQTPRHKVTEMGQEVTMRCQPILGHNTVFWYRQTMMQGLELLAYFRNRAPLDDSGMPKDRFSAEMPDATLATLKIQPSEPRDSAVYFCASGPSLALRYNEQFFGPGTRLTVL.